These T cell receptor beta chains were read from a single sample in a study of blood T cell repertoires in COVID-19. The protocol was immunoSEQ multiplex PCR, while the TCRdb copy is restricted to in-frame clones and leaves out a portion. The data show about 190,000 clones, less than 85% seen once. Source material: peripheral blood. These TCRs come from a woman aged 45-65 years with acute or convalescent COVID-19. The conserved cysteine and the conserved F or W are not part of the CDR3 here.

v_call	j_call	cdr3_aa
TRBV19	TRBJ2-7	ASSITGQSFNEQY
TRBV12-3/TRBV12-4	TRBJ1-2	ASSSRGDSGYT
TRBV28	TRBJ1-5	ASSLSQGFVTQH
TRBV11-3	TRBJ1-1	ASSPGLRNTEAF
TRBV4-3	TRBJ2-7	ASSPSLAGALYEQY
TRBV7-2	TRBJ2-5	ASSRESRRVGETQY
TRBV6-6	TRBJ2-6	ASRHATDSGANVLT
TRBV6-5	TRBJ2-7	ASSTPEKQY
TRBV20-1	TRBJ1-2	SASGRAPNYGYT
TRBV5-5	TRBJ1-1	ASSLRDRSTEAF
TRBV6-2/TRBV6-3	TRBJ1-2	ASSSKLGQGQAYGYT
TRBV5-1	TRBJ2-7	ASSLAASAYEQY
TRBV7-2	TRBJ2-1	ASSRAAGGLGEQF
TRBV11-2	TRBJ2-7	ASSPATGFSSHEQY
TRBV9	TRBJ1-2	ASTNPGGRGYT
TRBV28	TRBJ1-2	ASSLSLGTGTYGYT
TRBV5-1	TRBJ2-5	ASSLASSEETQY